In its sample, the clone carrying this T cell receptor (beta chain) was seen many times. The data were obtained in a study of Graves' ophthalmopathy and Graves' hyperthyroidism. This CDR3 is built from 15 residues. V shed 5 bases and J shed 3 bases, with 20 bases lying between them. In germline, CDR1 is DFQATT, CDR2 SNEGSKA (reference sequence). The study amplified TCR beta CDR3 regions using RNA transcripts. RT-PCR in the first round used HTBI primers; a second-round multiplex PCR followed. MiXCR was run by TCRdb on the multiplex PCR reads, yielding one entry per CDR3 protein. Here the sample spans about 480,000 distinct CDR3 sequences, around 15% being singletons.

The specimen was blood. The chain has TRBV20-1 and TRBJ2-7, with TRBD1 as a possible D gene (6 bases). This TCR was recovered from a woman under 40 with Graves' ophthalmopathy. The CDR3 spells CSAQFNRVIYYEQYF. CDR3 DNA: TGCAGTGCTCAATTTAACAGGGTCATCTACTACGAGCAGTACTTC.